This T cell receptor beta chain was recovered during a study of identical twins. TCRdb ran MiXCR on the 5' RACE reads and lists one entry per CDR3 protein. The data hold approximately 350,000 distinct CDR3 sequences, with about 12% observed a single time. The sample holds a few counts of this clonotype. These data also featured in a second study, about yellow fever vaccine responses in identical twins.

This TCR derives from a young woman in good health. The sequencing input was CD8+ T cells sorted from blood.

Here the CDR3 DNA reads TGCGCCAGCAGACAGAGGTGGACAGGGCTAGAGACCCAGTACTTC. Translation gives CASRQRWTGLETQYF. This rearrangement joins TRBV5-1 to TRBJ2-5, with TRBD1 matching over 8 bases. Per germline, CDR1 SGHRS and CDR2 YFSETQ. V gave up 5 bases and J gave up 4 bases; unmatched junction bases: 10. The CDR3 has 15 amino acids.